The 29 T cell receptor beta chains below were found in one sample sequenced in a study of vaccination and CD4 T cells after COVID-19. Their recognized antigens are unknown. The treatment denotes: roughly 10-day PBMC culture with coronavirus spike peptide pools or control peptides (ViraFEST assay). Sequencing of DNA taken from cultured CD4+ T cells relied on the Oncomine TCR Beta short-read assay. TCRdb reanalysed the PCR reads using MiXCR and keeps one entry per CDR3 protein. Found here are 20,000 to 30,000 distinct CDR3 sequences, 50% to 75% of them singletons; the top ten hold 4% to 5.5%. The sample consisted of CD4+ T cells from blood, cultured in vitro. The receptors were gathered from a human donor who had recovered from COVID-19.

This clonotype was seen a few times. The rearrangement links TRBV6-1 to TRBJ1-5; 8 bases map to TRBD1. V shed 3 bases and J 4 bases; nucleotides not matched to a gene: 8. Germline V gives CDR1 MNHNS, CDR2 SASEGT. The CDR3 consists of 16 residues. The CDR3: CASSDRTGFKNQPQHF. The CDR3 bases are TGTGCCAGCAGTGACCGGACAGGGTTTAAGAATCAGCCCCAGCATTTT.

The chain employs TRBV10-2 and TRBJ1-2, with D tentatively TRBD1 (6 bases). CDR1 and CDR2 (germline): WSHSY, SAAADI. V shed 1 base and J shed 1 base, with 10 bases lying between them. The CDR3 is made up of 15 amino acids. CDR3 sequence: CASSEWGGGNYGYTF. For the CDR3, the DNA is TGCGCCAGCAGTGAGTGGGGGGGCGGTAACTATGGCTACACCTTC.

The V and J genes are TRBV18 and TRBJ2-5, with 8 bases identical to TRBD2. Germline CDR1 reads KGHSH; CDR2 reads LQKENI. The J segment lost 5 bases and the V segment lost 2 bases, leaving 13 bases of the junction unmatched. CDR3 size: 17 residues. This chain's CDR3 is CASSPTASGSPWETQYF. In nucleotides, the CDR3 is TGTGCCAGCTCACCAACGGCCAGCGGGAGCCCATGGGAGACCCAGTACTTC.

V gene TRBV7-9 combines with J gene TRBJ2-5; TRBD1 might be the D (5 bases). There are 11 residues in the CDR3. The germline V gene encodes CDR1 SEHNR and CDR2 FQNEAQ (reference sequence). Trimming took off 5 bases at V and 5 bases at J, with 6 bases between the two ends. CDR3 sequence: CASSPGETQYF. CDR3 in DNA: TGTGCCAGCAGCCCAGGGGAGACCCAGTACTTC.

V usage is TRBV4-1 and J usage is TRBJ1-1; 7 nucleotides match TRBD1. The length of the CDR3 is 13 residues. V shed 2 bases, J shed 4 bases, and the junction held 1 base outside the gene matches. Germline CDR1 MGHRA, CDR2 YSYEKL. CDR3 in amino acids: CASSQNRGTEAFF. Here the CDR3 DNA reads TGCGCCAGCAGCCAAAACAGGGGCACTGAAGCTTTCTTT.

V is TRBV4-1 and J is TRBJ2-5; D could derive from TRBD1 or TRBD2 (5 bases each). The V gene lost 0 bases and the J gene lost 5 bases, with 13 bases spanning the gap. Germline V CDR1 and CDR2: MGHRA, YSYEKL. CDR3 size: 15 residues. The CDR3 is CASSQEGTFFETQYF. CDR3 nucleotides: TGCGCCAGCAGCCAAGAGGGGACCTTTTTCGAGACCCAGTACTTC.

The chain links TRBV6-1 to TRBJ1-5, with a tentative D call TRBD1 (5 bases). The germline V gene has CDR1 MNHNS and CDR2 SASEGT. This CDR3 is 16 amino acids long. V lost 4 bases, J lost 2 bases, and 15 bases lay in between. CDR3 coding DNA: TGTGCCAGCAGTGCCCCTGCTTGGGGGGGCAATCAGCCCCAGCATTTT. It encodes CASSAPAWGGNQPQHF.

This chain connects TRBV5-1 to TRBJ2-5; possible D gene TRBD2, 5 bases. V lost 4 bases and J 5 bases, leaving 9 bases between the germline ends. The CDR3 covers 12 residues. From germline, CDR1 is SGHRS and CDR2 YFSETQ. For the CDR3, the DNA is TGCGCCAGCAGCGAGCCGGGGGAGACCCAGTACTTC. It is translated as CASSEPGETQYF.

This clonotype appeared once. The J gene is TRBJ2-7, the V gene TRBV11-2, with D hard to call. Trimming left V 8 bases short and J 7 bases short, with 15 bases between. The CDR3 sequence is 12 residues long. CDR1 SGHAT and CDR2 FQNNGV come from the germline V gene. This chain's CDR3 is CASLGGFQEQYF. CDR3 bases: TGTGCCAGCCTCGGTGGGTTTCAAGAGCAGTACTTC.

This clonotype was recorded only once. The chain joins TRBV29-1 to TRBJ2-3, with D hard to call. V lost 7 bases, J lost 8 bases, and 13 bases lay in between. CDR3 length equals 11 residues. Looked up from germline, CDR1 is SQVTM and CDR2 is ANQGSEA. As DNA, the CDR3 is TGCAGCGGACGGGCCCCTATTACGCAGTATTTT. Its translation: CSGRAPITQYF.

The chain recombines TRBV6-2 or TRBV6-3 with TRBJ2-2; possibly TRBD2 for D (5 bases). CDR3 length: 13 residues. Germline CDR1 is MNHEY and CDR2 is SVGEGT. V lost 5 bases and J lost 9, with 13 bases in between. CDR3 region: CASSPTRRRELFF. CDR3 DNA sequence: TGTGCCAGCAGTCCGACCCGGAGGCGGGAGCTGTTTTTT.

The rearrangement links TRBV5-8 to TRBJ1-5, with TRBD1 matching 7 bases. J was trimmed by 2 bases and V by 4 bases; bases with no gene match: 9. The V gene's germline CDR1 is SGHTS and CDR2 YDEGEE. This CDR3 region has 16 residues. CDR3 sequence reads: CASSNGQARGNQPQHF. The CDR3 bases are TGTGCCAGCAGCAATGGACAGGCCAGAGGCAATCAGCCCCAGCATTTT.

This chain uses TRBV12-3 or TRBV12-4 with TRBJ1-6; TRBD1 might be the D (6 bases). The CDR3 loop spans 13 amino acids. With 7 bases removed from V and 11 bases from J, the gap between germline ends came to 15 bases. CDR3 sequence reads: CASTTGGLAPLHF. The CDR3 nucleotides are TGTGCCAGCACGACAGGTGGTTTGGCACCCCTCCACTTT.

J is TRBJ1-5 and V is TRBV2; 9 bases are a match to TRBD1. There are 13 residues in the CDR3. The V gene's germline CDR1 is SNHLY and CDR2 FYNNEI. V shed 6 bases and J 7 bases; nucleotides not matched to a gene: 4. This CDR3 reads CASRGDRDQPQHF. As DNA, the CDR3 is TGTGCCAGCAGGGGGGACAGGGACCAGCCCCAGCATTTT.

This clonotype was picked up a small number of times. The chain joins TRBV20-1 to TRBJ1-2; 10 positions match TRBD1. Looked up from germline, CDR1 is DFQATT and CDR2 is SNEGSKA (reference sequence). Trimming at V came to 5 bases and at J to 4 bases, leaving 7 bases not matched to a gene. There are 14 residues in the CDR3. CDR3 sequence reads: CSAGSGQGLYGYTF. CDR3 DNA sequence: TGCAGTGCTGGTTCGGGACAGGGGCTCTATGGCTACACCTTC.

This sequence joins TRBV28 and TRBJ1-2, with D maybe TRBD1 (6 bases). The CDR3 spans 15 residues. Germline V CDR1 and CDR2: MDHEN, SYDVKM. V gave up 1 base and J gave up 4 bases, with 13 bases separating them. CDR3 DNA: TGTGCCAGCAGTTTATTAGGACAGATAAGCTATGGCTACACCTTC. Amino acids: CASSLLGQISYGYTF.

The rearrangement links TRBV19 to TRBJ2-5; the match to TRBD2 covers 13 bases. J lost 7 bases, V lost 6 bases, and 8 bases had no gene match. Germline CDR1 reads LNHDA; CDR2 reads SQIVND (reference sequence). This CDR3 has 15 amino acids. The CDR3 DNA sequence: TGTGCCAGTAGCACAACTAGCGGGAGGGCCGGGACCCAGTACTTC. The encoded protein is CASSTTSGRAGTQYF.

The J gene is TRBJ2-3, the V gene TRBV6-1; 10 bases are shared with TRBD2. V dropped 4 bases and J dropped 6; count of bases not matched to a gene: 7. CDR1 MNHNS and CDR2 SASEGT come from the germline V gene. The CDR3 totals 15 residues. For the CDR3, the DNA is TGTGCCAGCAGTGGCTACAGCGGGAGGGGGGATACGCAGTATTTT. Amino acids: CASSGYSGRGDTQYF.

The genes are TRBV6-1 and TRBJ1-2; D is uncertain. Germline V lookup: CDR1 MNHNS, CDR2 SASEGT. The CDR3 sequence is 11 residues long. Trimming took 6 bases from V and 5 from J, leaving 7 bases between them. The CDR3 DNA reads TGTGCCAGCAGCCCCGGGTATGGCTACACCTTC. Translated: CASSPGYGYTF.

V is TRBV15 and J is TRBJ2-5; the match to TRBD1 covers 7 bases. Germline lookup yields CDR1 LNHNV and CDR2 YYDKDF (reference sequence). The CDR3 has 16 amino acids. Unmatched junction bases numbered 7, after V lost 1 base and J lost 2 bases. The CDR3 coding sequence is TGTGCCACCAGCAGAGGTTCGACAGGGTCTCAAGAGACCCAGTACTTC. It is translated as CATSRGSTGSQETQYF.

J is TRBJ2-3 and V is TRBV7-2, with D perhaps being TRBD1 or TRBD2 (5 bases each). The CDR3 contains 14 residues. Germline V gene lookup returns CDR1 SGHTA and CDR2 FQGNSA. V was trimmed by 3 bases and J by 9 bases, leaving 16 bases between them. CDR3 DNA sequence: TGTGCCAGCAGCTTTGACTCGGGTGGGGGAACGCAGTATTTT. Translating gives CASSFDSGGGTQYF.

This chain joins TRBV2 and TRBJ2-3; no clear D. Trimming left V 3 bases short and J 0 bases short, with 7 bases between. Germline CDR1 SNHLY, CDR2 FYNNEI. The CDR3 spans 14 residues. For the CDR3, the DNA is TGTGCCAGCAGTGACCCCCCGAGCACAGATACGCAGTATTTT. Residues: CASSDPPSTDTQYF.

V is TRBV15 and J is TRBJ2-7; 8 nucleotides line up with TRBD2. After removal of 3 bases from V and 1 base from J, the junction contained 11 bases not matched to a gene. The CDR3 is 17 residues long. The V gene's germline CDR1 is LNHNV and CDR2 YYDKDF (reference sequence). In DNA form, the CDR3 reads TGTGCCACCAGCAGGGGCCATGGGGCTAGCGGGTCCTACGAGCAGTACTTC. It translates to CATSRGHGASGSYEQYF.

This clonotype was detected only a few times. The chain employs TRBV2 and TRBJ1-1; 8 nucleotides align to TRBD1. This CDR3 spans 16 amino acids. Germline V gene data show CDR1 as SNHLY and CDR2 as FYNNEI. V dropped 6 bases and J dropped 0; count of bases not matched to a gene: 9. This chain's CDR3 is CASRAWTGYMNTEAFF. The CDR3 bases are TGTGCCAGCAGGGCCTGGACAGGGTACATGAACACTGAAGCTTTCTTT.

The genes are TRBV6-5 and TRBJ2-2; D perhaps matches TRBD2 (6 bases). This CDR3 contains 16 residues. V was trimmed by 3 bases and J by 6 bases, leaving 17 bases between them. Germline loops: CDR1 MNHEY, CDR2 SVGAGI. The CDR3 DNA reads TGTGCCAGCAGTTATCTCGGGGGAGTGGAGGCCGGGGAGCTGTTTTTT. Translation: CASSYLGGVEAGELFF.

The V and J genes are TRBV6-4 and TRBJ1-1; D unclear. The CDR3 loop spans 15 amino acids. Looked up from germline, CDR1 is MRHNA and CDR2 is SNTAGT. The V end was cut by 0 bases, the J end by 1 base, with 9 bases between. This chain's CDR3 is CASSDSTYKNTEAFF. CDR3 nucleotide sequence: TGTGCCAGCAGTGACTCGACCTACAAGAACACTGAAGCTTTCTTT.

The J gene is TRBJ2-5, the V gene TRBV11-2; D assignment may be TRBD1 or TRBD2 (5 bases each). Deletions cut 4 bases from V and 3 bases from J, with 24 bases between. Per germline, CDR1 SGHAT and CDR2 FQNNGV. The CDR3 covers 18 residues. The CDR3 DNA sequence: TGTGCCAGCAGCTACTCTCGGCTCCTGACGGGGACCAAAGAGACCCAGTACTTC. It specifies CASSYSRLLTGTKETQYF.

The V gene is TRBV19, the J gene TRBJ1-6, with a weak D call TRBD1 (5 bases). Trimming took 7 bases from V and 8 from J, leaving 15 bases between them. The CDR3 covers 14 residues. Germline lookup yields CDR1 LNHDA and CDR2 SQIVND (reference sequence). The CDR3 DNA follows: TGTGCCAGTACGTCCGACAGTAAGGATTCACCCCTCCACTTT. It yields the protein CASTSDSKDSPLHF.

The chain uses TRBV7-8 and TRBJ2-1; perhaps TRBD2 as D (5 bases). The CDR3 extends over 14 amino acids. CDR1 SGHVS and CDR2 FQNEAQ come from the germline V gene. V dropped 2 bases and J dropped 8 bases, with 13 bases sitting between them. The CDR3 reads CASSLRPGKDEQFF. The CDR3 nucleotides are TGTGCCAGCAGCTTACGGCCCGGGAAGGATGAGCAGTTCTTC.